This is a list of T cell receptor beta chains from one sample in a study of OX40 agonist ivuxolimab in advanced cancers. The repertoire was sequenced with immunoSEQ multiplex PCR; TCRdb's copy has only in-frame clones and lacks some. The table records 67,000 or so clones, 80% to 90% of them present only once. The specimen was CD4+ or CD8+ T cells sorted from blood, collected in a trial of the OX40 agonist ivuxolimab. These receptors were obtained from an adult with an advanced solid tumor such as melanoma, head and neck, liver or kidney cancer. The CDR3 runs from the conserved cysteine through the conserved F or W. The D gene is left open where the match is weak. Clone size, where shown, is once, few, many, or a class for clones that have expanded.

CDR3 DNA	CDR3 protein	D gene	clone size	V gene	J gene
TGTGCCATCAGCCGAAAATCGGACACCTATGGCTACACCTTC	CAISRKSDTYGYTF	.	.	TRBV10-3	TRBJ1-2
TGTGCCAGCAGTGAAGGATATACAGGGGTCTATGGCTACACCTTC	CASSEGYTGVYGYTF	TRBD1	once	TRBV2	TRBJ1-2
TGTGCCAGCAGCCAAACTAGCGGGGGTTTCTACGAGCAGTACTTC	CASSQTSGGFYEQYF	TRBD2	.	TRBV7-9	TRBJ2-7
TGTGCCAGCAGGGCTATGCCGTCCACAGATACGCAGTATTTT	CASRAMPSTDTQYF	.	.	TRBV5-4	TRBJ2-3
TGTGCCAGCAGTTACCTCGGGGGGCTCGGCTATGGCTACACCTTC	CASSYLGGLGYGYTF	.	.	TRBV6-5	TRBJ1-2
TGTGCCAGCAGTTGGACCAGGGTACGCAATCAGCCCCAGCATTTT	CASSWTRVRNQPQHF	.	.	TRBV28	TRBJ1-5
TGTGCCAGCAGCCCCAAATCGGCGGGGGCCACTAATTTCACAGATACGCAGTATTTT	CASSPKSAGATNFTDTQYF	.	.	TRBV11-3	TRBJ2-3
TGTGCCAGCAGGGGGAACTCTGGAAACACCATATATTTT	CASRGNSGNTIYF	.	.	TRBV27	TRBJ1-3
TGCGCCAGCAGTGCCCTAGGGGACCTACAAGACACCGGGGAGCTGTTTTTT	CASSALGDLQDTGELFF	.	once	TRBV10-1	TRBJ2-2
TGTGCCAGCAGTGAACCAGGGCTTTATGGCTACACCTTC	CASSEPGLYGYTF	.	.	TRBV25-1	TRBJ1-2
TGTGCCAGTAATATGAGGGCGCGGGAGACCCAGTACTTC	CASNMRARETQYF	.	.	TRBV19	TRBJ2-5
TGTGCCAGCAGTGACAGGGGGATGAGCACTGAAGCTTTCTTT	CASSDRGMSTEAFF	TRBD1	.	TRBV6-1	TRBJ1-1
TGTGCCAGCAGCTCCGGGCTCAAAGAGACCCAGTACTTC	CASSSGLKETQYF	.	once	TRBV11-1	TRBJ2-5
TGTGCCAGCAGCTCAACGGTGGCCGCCCCGGGCACAGATACGCAGTATTTT	CASSSTVAAPGTDTQYF	.	few	TRBV7-7	TRBJ2-3
TGCGCCAGCAGCCTTTTACAGGGGGAGAGCTCTGGGGCCAACGTCCTGACTTTC	CASSLLQGESSGANVLTF	TRBD1	.	TRBV5-1	TRBJ2-6
TGCGCCAGCAGCCGCTCGACAGGGGAGGGAGGCTACACCTTC	CASSRSTGEGGYTF	TRBD1	.	TRBV4-1	TRBJ1-2
TGTGCCAGCAGCTTATTAATACAGGGGGGAATTGAAAAACTGTTTTTT	CASSLLIQGGIEKLFF	TRBD1	.	TRBV5-5	TRBJ1-4
TGTGCCAGCAGTCACGGGACACTCGGCCCAGCCCAGCATTTT	CASSHGTLGPAQHF	.	.	TRBV2	TRBJ1-5
TGTGCCAGCAGTTACCCAGGGGTACGAGGGCTAGCAGTAACCTACAATGAGCAGTTCTTC	CASSYPGVRGLAVTYNEQFF	.	.	TRBV28	TRBJ2-1